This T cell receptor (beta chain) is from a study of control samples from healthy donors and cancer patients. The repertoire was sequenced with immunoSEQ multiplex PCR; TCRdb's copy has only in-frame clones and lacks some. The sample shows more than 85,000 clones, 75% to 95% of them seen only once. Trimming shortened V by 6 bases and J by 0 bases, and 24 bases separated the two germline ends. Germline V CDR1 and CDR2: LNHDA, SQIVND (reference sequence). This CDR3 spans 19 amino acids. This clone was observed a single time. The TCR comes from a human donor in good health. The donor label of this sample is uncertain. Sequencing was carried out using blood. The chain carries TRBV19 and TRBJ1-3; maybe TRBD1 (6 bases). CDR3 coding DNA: TGTGCCAGTAGCAGAACAGGGCCCTCTGCCTCAGTCTCTGGAAACACCATATATTTT. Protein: CASSRTGPSASVSGNTIYF.